Sequencing of this TCR beta chain was carried out in a study of shared clonotypes between healthy human individuals. About the study: Per-donor plates numbered three CD4 naive, three CD4 memory, two CD8 naive and one CD8 memory. Study-level points and caveats: Genetic and exposure-history diversity was limited by the small donor number. Clonotypes not shared had lower generation probabilities than those common to all four donors.

On this clone: Its cognate antigen is unknown.

V was shortened by 1 base and J by 6 bases, with 16 bases between the two germline ends. This CDR3 has 15 amino acids. The germline V gene has CDR1 MNHEY and CDR2 SMNVEV (reference sequence). In the original processing: Junction-only sequences without quality scores came from ImmunoSEQ, so filtering differed. Sequenced by immunoSEQ multiplex PCR; TCRdb stores in-frame clones only, minus some. D and trimming come from the DNA, and the V and J calls and clone size come from that table. The sample yields around 1.9 million clones, approximately 92% seen once. CD45RO negativity and positive selection for CCR7 defined naive CD8 cells, a population that excluded terminally differentiated effector memory CD45RA+ cells.

The rearrangement links TRBV27 to TRBJ2-7; D is uncertain. This receptor was taken from a man aged 18 to 29 in good health. Some clones in this sample may be carry-over from other donors' samples. The material sequenced was naive CD8+ T cells from PBMCs. The DNA of the CDR3 is TGTGCCAGCAGTTTATTGGATGGGCAGCTTAGCGAGCAGTACTTC. Translation: CASSLLDGQLSEQYF.